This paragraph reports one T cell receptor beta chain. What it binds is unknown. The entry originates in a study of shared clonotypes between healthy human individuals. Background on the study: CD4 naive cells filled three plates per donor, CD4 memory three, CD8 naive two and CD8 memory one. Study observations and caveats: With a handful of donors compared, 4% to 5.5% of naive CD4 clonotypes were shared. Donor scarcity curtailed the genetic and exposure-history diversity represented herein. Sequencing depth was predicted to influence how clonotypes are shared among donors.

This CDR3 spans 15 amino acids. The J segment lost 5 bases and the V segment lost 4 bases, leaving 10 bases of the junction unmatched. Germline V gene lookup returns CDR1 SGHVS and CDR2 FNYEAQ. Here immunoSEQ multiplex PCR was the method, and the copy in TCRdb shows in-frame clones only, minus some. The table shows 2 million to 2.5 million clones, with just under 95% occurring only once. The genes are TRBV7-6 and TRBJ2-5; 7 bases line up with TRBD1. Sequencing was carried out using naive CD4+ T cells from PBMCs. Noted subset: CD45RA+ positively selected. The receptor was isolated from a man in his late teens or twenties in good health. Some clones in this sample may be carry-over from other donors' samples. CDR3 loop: CASSSTQGRGETQYF. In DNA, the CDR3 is TGTGCCAGCAGCTCCACACAGGGCAGGGGGGAGACCCAGTACTTC.